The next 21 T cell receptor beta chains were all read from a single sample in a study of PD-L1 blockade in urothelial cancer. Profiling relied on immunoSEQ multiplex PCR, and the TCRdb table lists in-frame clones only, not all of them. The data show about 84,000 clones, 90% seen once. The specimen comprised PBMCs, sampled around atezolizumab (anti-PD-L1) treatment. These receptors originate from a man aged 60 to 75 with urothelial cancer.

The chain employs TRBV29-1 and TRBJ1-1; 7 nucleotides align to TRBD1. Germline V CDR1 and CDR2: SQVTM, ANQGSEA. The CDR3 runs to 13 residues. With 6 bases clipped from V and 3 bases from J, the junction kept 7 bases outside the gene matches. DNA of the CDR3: TGCAGCGTCCGACAGGGTGTGGACACTGAAGCTTTCTTT. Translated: CSVRQGVDTEAFF.

CDR3 coding DNA: TGCGCCAGCAGTGAGTCTTCGGGTTTTGACAGGGGCACAGATACGCAGTATTTT. Encoded protein: CASSESSGFDRGTDTQYF. The J gene is TRBJ2-3, the V gene TRBV10-1; 7 bases are shared with TRBD1. The ends lost 0 bases at V and 1 base at J; junction bases unmatched: 10. The germline gives CDR1 WNHNN, CDR2 SYGVQD (reference sequence). This CDR3 is built from 18 residues.

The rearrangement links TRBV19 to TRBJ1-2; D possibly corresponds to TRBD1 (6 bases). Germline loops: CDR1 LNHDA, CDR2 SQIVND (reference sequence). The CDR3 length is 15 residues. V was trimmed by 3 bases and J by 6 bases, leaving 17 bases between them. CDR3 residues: CASSMMGARWDGYTF. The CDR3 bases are TGTGCCAGTAGTATGATGGGGGCGCGGTGGGATGGCTACACCTTC.

This CDR3 reads CATSSNRVVSYGYTF. DNA for the CDR3: TGTGCCACCAGCTCCAACCGGGTCGTATCCTATGGCTACACCTTC. The genes are TRBV15 and TRBJ1-2; no definite D call. This CDR3 spans 15 amino acids. Trimming pared 5 bases from V and 4 bases from J, leaving 17 bases between. Per the germline V gene, CDR1 is LNHNV and CDR2 is YYDKDF (reference sequence).

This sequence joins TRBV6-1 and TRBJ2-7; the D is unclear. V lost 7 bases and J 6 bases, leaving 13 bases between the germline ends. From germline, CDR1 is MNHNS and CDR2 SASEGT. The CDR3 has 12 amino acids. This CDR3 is CASTVQFGEQYF. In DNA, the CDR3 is TGTGCCAGCACCGTCCAGTTTGGCGAGCAGTACTTC.

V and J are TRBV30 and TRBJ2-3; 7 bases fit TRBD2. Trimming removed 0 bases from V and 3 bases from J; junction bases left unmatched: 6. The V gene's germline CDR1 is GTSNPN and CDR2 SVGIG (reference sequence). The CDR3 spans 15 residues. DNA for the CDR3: TGTGCCTGGAGTGTCGGCGGGAGACGTACAGATACGCAGTATTTT. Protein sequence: CAWSVGGRRTDTQYF.

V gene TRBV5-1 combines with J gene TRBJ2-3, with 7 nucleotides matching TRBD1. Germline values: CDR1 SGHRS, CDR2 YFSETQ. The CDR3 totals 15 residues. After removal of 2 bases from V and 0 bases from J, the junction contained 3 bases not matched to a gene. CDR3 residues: CASSLGGTSTDTQYF. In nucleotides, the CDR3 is TGCGCCAGCAGCTTAGGGGGCACAAGCACAGATACGCAGTATTTT. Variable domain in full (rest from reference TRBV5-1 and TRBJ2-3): KAGVTQTPRYLIKTRGQQVTLSCSPISGHRSVSWYQQTPGQGLQFLFEYFSETQRNKGNFPGRFSGRQFSNSRSEMNVSTLELGDSALYLCASSLGGTSTDTQYFGPGTRLTVL.

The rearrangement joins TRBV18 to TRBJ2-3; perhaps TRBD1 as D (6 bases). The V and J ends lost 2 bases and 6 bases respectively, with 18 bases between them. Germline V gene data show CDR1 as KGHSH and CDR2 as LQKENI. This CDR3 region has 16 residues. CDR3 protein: CASSPSQDSKWDTQYF. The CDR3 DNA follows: TGTGCCAGCTCACCATCCCAGGACAGCAAGTGGGATACGCAGTATTTT.

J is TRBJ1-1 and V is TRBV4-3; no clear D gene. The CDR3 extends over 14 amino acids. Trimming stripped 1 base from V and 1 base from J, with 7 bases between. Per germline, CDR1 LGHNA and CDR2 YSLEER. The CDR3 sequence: CASSQVRGNTEAFF. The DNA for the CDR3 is TGCGCCAGCAGCCAAGTGCGGGGGAACACTGAAGCTTTCTTT.

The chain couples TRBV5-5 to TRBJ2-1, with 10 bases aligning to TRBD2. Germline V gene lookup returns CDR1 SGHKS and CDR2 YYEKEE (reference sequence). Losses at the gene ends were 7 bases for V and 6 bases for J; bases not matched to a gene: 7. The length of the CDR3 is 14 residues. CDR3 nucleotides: TGTGCCAGCTTTAGAGCGGGGGGGTTCAATGAGCAGTTCTTC. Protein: CASFRAGGFNEQFF. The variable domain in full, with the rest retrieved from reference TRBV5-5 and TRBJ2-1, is DAGVTQSPTHLIKTRGQQVTLRCSPISGHKSVSWYQQVLGQGPQFIFQYYEKEERGRGNFPDRFSARQFPNYSSELNVNALLLGDSALYLCASFRAGGFNEQFFGPGTRLTVL.

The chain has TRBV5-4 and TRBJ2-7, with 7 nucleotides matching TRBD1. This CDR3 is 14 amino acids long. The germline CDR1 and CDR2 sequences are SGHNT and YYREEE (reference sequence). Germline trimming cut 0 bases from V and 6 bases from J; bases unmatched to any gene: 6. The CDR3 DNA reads TGTGCCAGCAGCTTGGTCGGGCAGGGGGTCGAGCAGTACTTC. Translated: CASSLVGQGVEQYF.

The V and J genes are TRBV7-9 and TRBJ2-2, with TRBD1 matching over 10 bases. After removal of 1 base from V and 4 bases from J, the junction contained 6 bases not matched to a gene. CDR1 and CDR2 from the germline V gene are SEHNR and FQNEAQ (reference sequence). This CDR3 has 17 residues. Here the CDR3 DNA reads TGTGCCAGCAGCTTAGAGATGGGACAGGGGATCACCGGGGAGCTGTTTTTT. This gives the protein CASSLEMGQGITGELFF. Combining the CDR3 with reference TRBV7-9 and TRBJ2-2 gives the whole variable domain DTGVSQNPRHKITKRGQNVTFRCDPISEHNRLYWYRQTLGQGPEFLTYFQNEAQLEKSRLLSDRFSAERPKGSFSTLEIQRTEQGDSAMYLCASSLEMGQGITGELFFGEGSRLTVL.

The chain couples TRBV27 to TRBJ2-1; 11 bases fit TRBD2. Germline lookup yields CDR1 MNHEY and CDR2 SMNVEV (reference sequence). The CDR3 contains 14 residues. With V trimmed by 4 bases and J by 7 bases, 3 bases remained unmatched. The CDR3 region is CASSSSGRTNEQFF. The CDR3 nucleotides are TGTGCCAGCAGTTCTAGCGGGAGGACGAATGAGCAGTTCTTC.

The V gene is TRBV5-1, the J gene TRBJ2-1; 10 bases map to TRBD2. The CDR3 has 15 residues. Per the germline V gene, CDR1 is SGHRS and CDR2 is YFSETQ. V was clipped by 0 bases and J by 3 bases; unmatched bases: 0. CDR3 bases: TGCGCCAGCAGCTTGGTAGCGGGGGGCTACAATGAGCAGTTCTTC. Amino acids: CASSLVAGGYNEQFF.

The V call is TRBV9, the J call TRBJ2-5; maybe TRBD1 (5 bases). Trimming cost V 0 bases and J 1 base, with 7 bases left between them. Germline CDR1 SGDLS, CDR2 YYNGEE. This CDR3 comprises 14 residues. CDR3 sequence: CASSVATAQETQYF. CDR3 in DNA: TGTGCCAGCAGCGTAGCGACAGCCCAAGAGACCCAGTACTTC.

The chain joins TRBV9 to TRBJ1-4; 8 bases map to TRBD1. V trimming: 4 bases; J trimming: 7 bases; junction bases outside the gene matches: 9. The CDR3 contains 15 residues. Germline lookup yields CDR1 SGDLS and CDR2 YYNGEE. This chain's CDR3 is CASSSGGSLSEKLFF. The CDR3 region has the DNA TGTGCCAGCAGCTCAGGGGGCAGCCTTAGTGAAAAACTGTTTTTT.

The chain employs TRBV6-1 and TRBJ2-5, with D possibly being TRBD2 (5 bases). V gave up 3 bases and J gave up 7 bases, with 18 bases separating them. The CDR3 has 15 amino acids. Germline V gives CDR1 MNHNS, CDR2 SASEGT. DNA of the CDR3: TGTGCCAGCAGTGACCTCGCGGGTAGGGCAGGGACCCAGTACTTC. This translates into CASSDLAGRAGTQYF.

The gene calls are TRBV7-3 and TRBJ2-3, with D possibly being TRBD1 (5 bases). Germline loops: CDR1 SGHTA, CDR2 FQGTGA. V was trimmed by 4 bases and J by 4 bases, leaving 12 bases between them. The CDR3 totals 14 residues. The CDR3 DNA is TGTGCCAGCAGCTCACCCAGGGTCCCAGATACGCAGTATTTT. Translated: CASSSPRVPDTQYF.

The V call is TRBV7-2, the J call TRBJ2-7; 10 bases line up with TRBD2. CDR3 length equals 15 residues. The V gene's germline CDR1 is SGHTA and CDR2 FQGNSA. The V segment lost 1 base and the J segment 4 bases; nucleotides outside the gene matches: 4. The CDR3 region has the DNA TGTGCCAGCAGCTTAGAACTAGCGGGGTTGTACGAGCAGTACTTC. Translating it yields CASSLELAGLYEQYF. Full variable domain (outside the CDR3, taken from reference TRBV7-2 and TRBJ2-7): GAGVSQSPSNKVTEKGKDVELRCDPISGHTALYWYRQSLGQGLEFLIYFQGNSAPDKSGLPSDRFSAERTGGSVSTLTIQRTQQEDSAVYLCASSLELAGLYEQYFGPGTRLTVT.

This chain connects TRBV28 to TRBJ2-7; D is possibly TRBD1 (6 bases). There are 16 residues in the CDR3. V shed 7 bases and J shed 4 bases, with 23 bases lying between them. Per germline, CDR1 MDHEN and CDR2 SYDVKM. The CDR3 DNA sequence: TGTGCCAGCACCGAAGGGGGTGGAGCAGGTTCATACGAGCAGTACTTC. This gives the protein CASTEGGGAGSYEQYF.

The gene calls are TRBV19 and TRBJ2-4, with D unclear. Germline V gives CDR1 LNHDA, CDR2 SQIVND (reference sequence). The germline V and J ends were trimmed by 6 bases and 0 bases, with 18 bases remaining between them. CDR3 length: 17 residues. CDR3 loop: CASRLSFGPLAKNIQYF. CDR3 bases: TGTGCCAGTAGGCTAAGCTTTGGTCCTCTAGCCAAAAACATTCAGTACTTC. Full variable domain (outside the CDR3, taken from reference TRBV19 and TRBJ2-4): DGGITQSPKYLFRKEGQNVTLSCEQNLNHDAMYWYRQDPGQGLRLIYYSQIVNDFQKGDIAEGYSVSREKKESFPLTVTSAQKNPTAFYLCASRLSFGPLAKNIQYFGAGTRLSVL.